Below are 8 T cell receptor beta chains sequenced from a single sample in a study of cytomegalovirus exposure and HLA in healthy donors. Data came from immunoSEQ multiplex PCR; TCRdb stores just in-frame clones and leaves some out. The repertoire consists of 200,000 or so clones, with over 80% occurring once and the leading ten covering around 5.4%. The sequenced material came from PBMCs. The receptors originated from a young woman in good health and CMV-seronegative.

V and J are TRBV19 and TRBJ1-1, with D hard to call. This CDR3 region has 14 residues. V dropped 4 bases and J dropped 3 bases, with 12 bases sitting between them. The germline gives CDR1 LNHDA, CDR2 SQIVND (reference sequence). The chain's CDR3 is CASSKSGMDTEAFF. The CDR3 bases are TGTGCCAGTAGTAAATCAGGCATGGACACTGAAGCTTTCTTT.

The chain joins TRBV18 to TRBJ2-1, with a tentative D call TRBD2 (5 bases). V was pared by 0 bases and J by 4 bases, with 10 bases between. Germline V lookup: CDR1 KGHSH, CDR2 LQKENI. The CDR3 length is 15 residues. Written as DNA, the CDR3 is TGTGCCAGCTCACCACCATCCGGCGGGTACAATGAGCAGTTCTTC. The encoded protein is CASSPPSGGYNEQFF.

This chain joins TRBV18 and TRBJ2-3, with D unresolved. Germline V gives CDR1 KGHSH, CDR2 LQKENI. The CDR3 is 15 amino acids. V lost 2 bases to trimming and J lost 5 bases, with 14 bases between them. The CDR3 loop is CASSPTTPTRDTQYF. The CDR3 region has the DNA TGTGCCAGCTCACCAACAACCCCGACCAGAGATACGCAGTATTTT. Full variable domain (rest looked up from reference TRBV18 and TRBJ2-3): NAGVMQNPRHLVRRRGQEARLRCSPMKGHSHVYWYRQLPEEGLKFMVYLQKENIIDESGMPKERFSAEFPKEGPSILRIQQVVRGDSAAYFCASSPTTPTRDTQYFGPGTRLTVL.

This clone was detected a few times. The chain employs TRBV28 and TRBJ2-7; no definite D call. V dropped 5 bases and J dropped 2 bases, with 16 bases sitting between them. Germline CDR1 reads MDHEN; CDR2 reads SYDVKM. There are 15 residues in the CDR3. CDR3 loop: CASSPTRTVPYEQYF. CDR3 sequence (DNA): TGTGCCAGCAGTCCGACGAGAACAGTCCCCTACGAGCAGTACTTC.

This CDR3 is CASSVTSGGASTDTQYF. CDR3 sequence (DNA): TGTGCCAGCAGCGTAACTAGCGGGGGGGCAAGCACAGATACGCAGTATTTT. The J gene is TRBJ2-3, the V gene TRBV9; TRBD2 matches 13 bases. J lost 0 bases, V lost 1 base, and 2 bases had no gene match. Looked up from germline, CDR1 is SGDLS and CDR2 is YYNGEE. This CDR3 spans 17 amino acids. Filled out from reference TRBV9 and TRBJ2-3, the complete variable domain reads DSGVTQTPKHLITATGQRVTLRCSPRSGDLSVYWYQQSLDQGLQFLIQYYNGEERAKGNILERFSAQQFPDLHSELNLSSLELGDSALYFCASSVTSGGASTDTQYFGPGTRLTVL.

The rearrangement joins TRBV9 to TRBJ2-5; D gene uncertain. Trimming stripped 0 bases from V and 1 base from J, with 10 bases between. The germline V gene has CDR1 SGDLS and CDR2 YYNGEE. The CDR3 runs 15 residues. CDR3 in amino acids: CASSVEGSLQETQYF. CDR3 nucleotide sequence: TGTGCCAGCAGCGTAGAGGGCAGCCTCCAAGAGACCCAGTACTTC.

As DNA, the CDR3 is TGTGCCTGGAGGTTGAGGGGGCAGTTGGGCACTGAAGCTTTCTTT. Translated, it gives CAWRLRGQLGTEAFF. This sequence joins TRBV30 and TRBJ1-1, with 7 bases fitting TRBD1. The CDR3 runs 15 residues. With 3 bases clipped from V and 4 bases from J, the junction kept 11 bases outside the gene matches. CDR1 is GTSNPN, CDR2 SVGIG, per germline (reference sequence).

A single count supports this clone. The J gene is TRBJ2-2, the V gene TRBV9; D is possibly TRBD1 (6 bases). This CDR3 spans 12 amino acids. V lost 5 bases and J 4 bases, leaving 6 bases between the germline ends. Looked up from germline, CDR1 is SGDLS and CDR2 is YYNGEE. The CDR3: CASRQGTGELFF. The CDR3 DNA is TGTGCCAGCAGACAGGGCACCGGGGAGCTGTTTTTT.